The 18 T cell receptor beta chains presented below share a single source sample, sequenced in a study of beta chain features in type 1 diabetes. Expressed TCRB transcripts were sequenced because the isolated RNA had all been reverse transcribed beforehand. Using immunoSEQ multiplex PCR, the repertoire was profiled, and TCRdb retains in-frame clones only, with some absent. Among almost 350,000 clones listed, roughly 8% were seen once. Input material: central memory CD4+ T cells from blood. The receptors derive from a woman aged 18-29 years in good health.

This clone was recorded a few times. The chain is built from TRBV29-1 and TRBJ2-5; D is undetermined. CDR1 is SQVTM and CDR2 is ANQGSEA in the germline V gene. The CDR3 is made up of 13 amino acids. The ends were cut back, 5 bases at V and 3 bases at J, with 13 bases in the middle. In DNA form, the CDR3 reads TGCAGCGTTTCTGTACAGTGGAAAGAGACCCAGTACTTC. Translating gives CSVSVQWKETQYF.

The rearrangement links TRBV15 to TRBJ2-1, with 16 nucleotides matching TRBD2. From germline, CDR1 is LNHNV and CDR2 YYDKDF (reference sequence). V was pared by 2 bases and J by 8 bases, with 15 bases of the junction left unmatched. The CDR3 is 20 residues long. The CDR3 region has the DNA TGTGCCACCAGCAGAATGGTCATACCGGGACTAGCGGGAGGGCCTTATGAGCAGTTCTTC. Its protein product is CATSRMVIPGLAGGPYEQFF.

The chain carries TRBV27 and TRBJ2-4; 7 positions agree with TRBD1. CDR3 size: 14 residues. V lost 5 bases and J lost 11; bases outside the gene matches: 12. Per germline, CDR1 MNHEY and CDR2 SMNVEV (reference sequence). The CDR3 loop reads CASSATGNRVVQYF. DNA for the CDR3: TGTGCCAGCAGTGCGACAGGGAACCGGGTCGTTCAGTACTTC.

For this clone: Other DNA sequences within the sample encode an identical CDR3. The chain links TRBV5-4 to TRBJ2-5; D gene unclear. CDR3 length equals 12 residues. Trimming removed 2 bases at V and 1 base at J, with 3 bases between. The germline V gene has CDR1 SGHNT and CDR2 YYREEE (reference sequence). The CDR3 region is CASSFPQETQYF. The CDR3 region has the DNA TGTGCCAGCAGCTTTCCCCAAGAGACCCAGTACTTC.

The V gene is TRBV19, the J gene TRBJ2-4, with a tentative D call TRBD2 (5 bases). The CDR3 loop spans 14 amino acids. Germline V gene data show CDR1 as LNHDA and CDR2 as SQIVND (reference sequence). Trimming shortened V by 2 bases and J by 9 bases, and 14 bases separated the two germline ends. The chain's CDR3 is CASSIRTLESIQYF. The CDR3 region has the DNA TGTGCCAGTAGTATAAGGACTTTAGAAAGCATTCAGTACTTC.

The chain joins TRBV10-3 to TRBJ2-1; D tentatively reads TRBD1 or TRBD2 (5 bases each). The CDR3 contains 14 residues. Between the trimmed V and J ends, which lost 6 bases and 9 bases, there was a span of 18 bases. Germline V lookup: CDR1 ENHRY, CDR2 SYGVKD. The CDR3 region has the DNA TGTGCCATCAGGGGGACCACAAGGCCGGGTGAGCAGTTCTTC. It encodes CAIRGTTRPGEQFF.

V and J are TRBV7-8 and TRBJ2-4; TRBD1 matches at 8 bases. Germline loops: CDR1 SGHVS, CDR2 FQNEAQ. V shed 5 bases and J 9 bases; nucleotides not matched to a gene: 6. This CDR3 region has 13 residues. As DNA, the CDR3 is TGTGCCAGCAGCATACAGGGGGAAGGCATTCAGTACTTC. This sequence encodes CASSIQGEGIQYF.

This clone occurred a few times. This chain uses TRBV7-3 with TRBJ2-1; D perhaps matches TRBD2 (5 bases). V was shortened by 4 bases and J by 0 bases, with 7 bases between the two germline ends. Per germline, CDR1 SGHTA and CDR2 FQGTGA. The CDR3 extends over 14 amino acids. CDR3 sequence: CASSSAGSYNEQFF. The DNA of the CDR3 is TGTGCCAGCAGCTCCGCGGGCTCCTACAATGAGCAGTTCTTC.

The table lists this clone with many counts. V usage is TRBV7-2 and J usage is TRBJ2-1, with 7 bases aligning to TRBD1. With V trimmed by 4 bases and J by 6 bases, 12 bases remained unmatched. CDR1 SGHTA and CDR2 FQGNSA come from the germline V gene. The CDR3 is 16 residues long. CDR3 residues: CASSSPPQTGSNEQFF. DNA for the CDR3: TGTGCCAGCAGCTCGCCTCCACAGACAGGGAGCAATGAGCAGTTCTTC.

The table lists this clone with a few counts. This chain joins TRBV11-2 and TRBJ2-2; possibly TRBD1 for D (6 bases). V was shortened by 4 bases and J by 0 bases, with 15 bases between the two germline ends. Looked up from germline, CDR1 is SGHAT and CDR2 is FQNNGV. This CDR3 has 17 residues. The CDR3 region is CASSSVGGQPNTGELFF. The CDR3, as DNA: TGTGCCAGCAGCTCCGTAGGGGGACAACCGAACACCGGGGAGCTGTTTTTT. The entire variable domain, with the rest obtained from reference TRBV11-2 and TRBJ2-2, is as follows: EAGVAQSPRYKIIEKRQSVAFWCNPISGHATLYWYQQILGQGPKLLIQFQNNGVVDDSQLPKDRFSAERLKGVDSTLKIQPAKLEDSAVYLCASSSVGGQPNTGELFFGEGSRLTVL.

This clone came up a few times. In nucleotides, the CDR3 is TGTGCCACCAGCAGAGGGCTCTGGGGGACAGGGCGGACCGATGAGCAGTTCTTC. This codes for CATSRGLWGTGRTDEQFF. The chain recombines TRBV15 with TRBJ2-1; 9 bases map to TRBD1. The V segment lost 1 base and the J segment 8 bases; nucleotides outside the gene matches: 15. Per the germline V gene, CDR1 is LNHNV and CDR2 is YYDKDF (reference sequence). CDR3 length: 18 residues.

This clone was observed a handful of times. A read error likely explains this, since a far larger clone differs by one base. This chain uses TRBV6-5 with TRBJ2-7; no clear D gene. V dropped 6 bases and J dropped 2 bases, with 5 bases sitting between them. CDR3 size: 11 residues. Per germline, CDR1 MNHEY and CDR2 SVGAGI. The CDR3 region is CASSRTYEQYF. In DNA, the CDR3 is TGTGCCAGCAGCCGAACCTACGAGCAGTACTTC.

Only a few counts were recorded for this clone. The rearrangement links TRBV6-1 to TRBJ2-7; 8 nucleotides align to TRBD1. The CDR3 is 13 amino acids. The germline V gene encodes CDR1 MNHNS and CDR2 SASEGT. The junction had 1 base not matched to a gene; V was cut back by 6 bases and J by 0 bases. The DNA for the CDR3 is TGTGCCAGCAGCGGACAGGGCTCCTACGAGCAGTACTTC. It translates to CASSGQGSYEQYF.

There are a few counts of this clone. The CDR3 DNA reads as TGTGCCAGCAGCTTAGAGTATGTTAGGGGGACCCAGTACTTC. This translates into CASSLEYVRGTQYF. The rearrangement uses TRBV7-2 and TRBJ2-5, with D perhaps TRBD1 (5 bases). With 1 base removed from V and 7 bases from J, the gap between germline ends came to 13 bases. Germline V gene lookup returns CDR1 SGHTA and CDR2 FQGNSA. The CDR3 is 14 residues long.

This clone was seen more than once but under ten times. Other nucleotide sequences from this sample produce the same CDR3. This chain joins TRBV19 and TRBJ1-2, with D uncertain. The germline CDR1 and CDR2 sequences are LNHDA and SQIVND (reference sequence). The CDR3 runs to 14 residues. Trimming pared 0 bases from V and 2 bases from J, leaving 7 bases between. The CDR3 reads CASSIDRPNYGYTF. The CDR3 bases are TGTGCCAGTAGTATAGATCGTCCAAACTATGGCTACACCTTC.

The sample holds a few counts of this clone. This chain links TRBV18 with TRBJ2-2; 10 bases fit TRBD1. The CDR3 consists of 16 residues. V shed 4 bases, J shed 6 bases, and the junction held 8 bases outside the gene matches. Germline CDR1 KGHSH, CDR2 LQKENI. The CDR3 bases are TGTGCCAGCTCACTGACCGGGACAGGGGAGTCCGGGGAGCTGTTTTTT. Protein sequence: CASSLTGTGESGELFF.

With respect to this clone: A read error is possible here, since a much larger clone lies one base away. The chain combines TRBV9 with TRBJ2-4; D call uncertain. The ends were cut back, 3 bases at V and 3 bases at J, with 16 bases in the middle. CDR3 length equals 16 residues. Germline V lookup: CDR1 SGDLS, CDR2 YYNGEE. This CDR3 reads CASSATGDGDKNIQYF. In nucleotides, the CDR3 is TGTGCCAGCAGCGCGACGGGCGATGGGGACAAAAACATTCAGTACTTC.

The table lists this clone with many counts. This same CDR3 is encoded by further DNA sequences in the sample. The chain combines TRBV5-1 with TRBJ2-1, with no clear D. Germline V gives CDR1 SGHRS, CDR2 YFSETQ. The CDR3 has 14 amino acids. Trimming shortened V by 0 bases and J by 0 bases, and 4 bases separated the two germline ends. CDR3 DNA: TGCGCCAGCAGCTTGGGGGCCTCCTACAATGAGCAGTTCTTC. This translates into CASSLGASYNEQFF.